The source of this T cell receptor beta chain is a study of cytomegalovirus exposure and HLA in healthy donors. Regarding the study as a whole: CMV serostatus stood as the only immune exposure information on hand. Later on, an analysis showed TCR association rates differing by HLA locus, with DRB1 the most and HLA-C the fewest.

To note about this clone: Its antigen is still unknown.

The CDR3 sequence is 16 residues long. The V gene's germline CDR1 is SGHVS and CDR2 FQNEAQ. V shed 6 bases and J 3 bases; nucleotides not matched to a gene: 10. Donors had nominal health at sampling but likely had unrecorded immune exposures. The PCR was carried out with 60 Vbeta primers and 13 Jbeta primers. Generated by immunoSEQ multiplex PCR, the TCRdb table keeps only in-frame clones and is missing some. The table has 150,000 to 200,000 clones, 84% seen once. Sequenced material: PBMCs. The chain links TRBV7-8 to TRBJ2-1, with TRBD2 identical over 8 bases. This receptor was taken from a man over 45 in good health and CMV-seropositive. The CDR3: CASSLTGLAGYNEQFF. CDR3 DNA sequence: TGTGCCAGCAGTCTTACGGGCCTAGCGGGCTACAATGAGCAGTTCTTC.